This T cell receptor beta chain was sequenced during a study of CD8 T cells in Susac syndrome. Study observations and caveats: A relatively small number of individuals underwent TCR sequencing and HLA analysis.

Regarding this clonotype: Its antigen remains unidentified.

Reverse transcription of about 0.5 to 1 ug RNA was carried out with random hexamers. With immunoSEQ multiplex PCR, TCR beta CDR3 was amplified across 54 Vbeta and 13 Jbeta. From the immunoSEQ multiplex PCR reads, TCRdb called clonotypes with MiXCR, one entry per CDR3 protein. The profile covers 100,000 or so distinct CDR3 sequences, with 92% appearing a single time and 0.13% to 0.15% taken by the ten largest. Healthy donors, matched for age and sex, constituted the control group. Isolation of CD8+ and CD4+ T cells was performed negatively, whereas enrichment of TEMRA cells was done by FACS. The germline V and J ends were trimmed by 5 bases and 6 bases, with 12 bases remaining between them. This CDR3 is 13 amino acids long. Germline CDR1 and CDR2: MNHEY and SVGAGI.

The sample was CD4+ T cells from PBMCs. The source of this sequence is a human donor in good health. This chain connects TRBV6-5 to TRBJ2-3; perhaps TRBD1 as D (5 bases). CDR3 sequence reads: CASSPLGADTQYF. The CDR3 DNA reads TGTGCCAGCAGTCCGCTAGGGGCGGATACGCAGTATTTT.